A selection of T cell receptor beta chains follows, all from one sample in a study of siplizumab effects on memory and regulatory T cells. Clones were read by immunoSEQ multiplex PCR, and TCRdb kept only the in-frame ones, dropping some. The data contain 85,000 to 130,000 clones, around 92% of them singletons. Sequenced: CD4+ T cells sorted from blood. The receptors derive from a human donor in good health. Some clones in this sample may be carry-over from other donors' samples. The CDR3 runs from the conserved cysteine through the conserved F or W.

>TRBJ1-4|TRBV19
CASSMQGATNEKLFF
>TRBJ1-2|TRBV6-5
CASSVTGARYGYTF
>TRBJ2-3|TRBV5-1
CASSLEGGSSGYTDTQYF
>TRBJ2-5|TRBV2
CASIPGRAEETQYF
>TRBJ2-7|TRBV5-6
CASSTTSGSPSFKYF
>-|TRBV6-1
CASSRSSGSSEQYF
>TRBJ2-1|TRBV28
CASSRTSANNEQFF
>TRBJ1-2|TRBV19
CASSSGQGYGYTF
>TRBJ1-3|TRBV6-5
CASQGEPFSGNTIYF
>TRBJ2-1|TRBV6-5
CASSTGLAGDQEQFF
>TRBJ2-4|TRBV19
CASSSSGVAKNIQYF
>TRBJ2-7|TRBV19
CASRVRGSYEQYF
>TRBJ2-7|TRBV25-1
CASSGRDGEQYF
>TRBJ2-7|TRBV9
CASSVDSFSYEQYF
>TRBJ2-3|TRBV6-6
CASSSGSGSTDTQYF
>TRBJ2-3|TRBV5-4
CASSLVSGTDTQYF
>TRBJ2-3|TRBV5-6
CASSPLLLSGDTDTQYF
>TRBJ2-1|TRBV20-1
CSAQGGEQFF
>TRBJ2-2|TRBV6-5
CASSDGPTGELFF
>-|TRBV5-1
CASRPQGAITYEQYF
>TRBJ1-2|TRBV5-4
CASSLDRNYGYTF
>TRBJ2-4|TRBV5-1
CASSLDSITNIQYF
>TRBJ1-1|TRBV7-3
CASSSRQGTTEAFF
>TRBJ2-5|TRBV19
CASTETSDSRVPQETQYF
>TRBJ1-2|TRBV2
CASRGEVLNYGYTF
>TRBJ2-7|TRBV6-1
CASLGPGRVEQYF